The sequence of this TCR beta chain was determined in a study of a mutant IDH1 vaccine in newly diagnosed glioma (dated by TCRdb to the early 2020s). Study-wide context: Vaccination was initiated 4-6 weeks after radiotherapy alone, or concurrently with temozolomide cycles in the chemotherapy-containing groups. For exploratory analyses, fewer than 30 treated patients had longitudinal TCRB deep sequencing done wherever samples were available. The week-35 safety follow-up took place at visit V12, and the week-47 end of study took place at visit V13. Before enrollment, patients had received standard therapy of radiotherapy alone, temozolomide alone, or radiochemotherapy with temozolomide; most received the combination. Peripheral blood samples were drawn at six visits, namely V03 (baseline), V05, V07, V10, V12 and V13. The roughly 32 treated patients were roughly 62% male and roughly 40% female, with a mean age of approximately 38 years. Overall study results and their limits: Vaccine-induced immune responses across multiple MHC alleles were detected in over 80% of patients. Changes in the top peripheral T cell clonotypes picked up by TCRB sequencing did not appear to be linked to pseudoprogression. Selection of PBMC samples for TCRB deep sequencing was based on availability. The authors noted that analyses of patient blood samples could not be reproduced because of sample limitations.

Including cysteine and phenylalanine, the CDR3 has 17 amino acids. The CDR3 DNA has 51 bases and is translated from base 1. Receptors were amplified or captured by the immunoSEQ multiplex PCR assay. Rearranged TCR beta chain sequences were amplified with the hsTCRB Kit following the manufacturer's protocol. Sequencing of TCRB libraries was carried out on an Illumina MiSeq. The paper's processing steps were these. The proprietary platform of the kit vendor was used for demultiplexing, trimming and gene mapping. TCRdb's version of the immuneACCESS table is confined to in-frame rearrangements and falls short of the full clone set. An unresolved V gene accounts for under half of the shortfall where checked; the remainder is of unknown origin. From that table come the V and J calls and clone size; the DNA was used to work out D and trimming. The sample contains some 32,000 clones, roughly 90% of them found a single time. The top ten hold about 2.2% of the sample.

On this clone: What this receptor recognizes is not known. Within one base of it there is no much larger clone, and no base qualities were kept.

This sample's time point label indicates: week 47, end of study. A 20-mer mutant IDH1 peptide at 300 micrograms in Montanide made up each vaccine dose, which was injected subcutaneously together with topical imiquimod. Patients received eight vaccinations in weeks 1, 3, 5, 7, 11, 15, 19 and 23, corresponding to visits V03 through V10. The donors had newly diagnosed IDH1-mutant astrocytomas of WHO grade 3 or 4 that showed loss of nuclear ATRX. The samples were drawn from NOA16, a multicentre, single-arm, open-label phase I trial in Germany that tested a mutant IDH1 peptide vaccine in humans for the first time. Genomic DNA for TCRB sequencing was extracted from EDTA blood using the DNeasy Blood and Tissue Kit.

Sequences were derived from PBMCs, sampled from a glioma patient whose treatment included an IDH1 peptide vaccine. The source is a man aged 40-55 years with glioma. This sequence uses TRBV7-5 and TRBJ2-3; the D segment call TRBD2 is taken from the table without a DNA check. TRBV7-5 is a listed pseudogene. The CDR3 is CARSPWRAATSTDTQYF. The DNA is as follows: TGTGCCAGAAGCCCCTGGCGGGCGGCGACTAGCACAGATACGCAGTATTTT.